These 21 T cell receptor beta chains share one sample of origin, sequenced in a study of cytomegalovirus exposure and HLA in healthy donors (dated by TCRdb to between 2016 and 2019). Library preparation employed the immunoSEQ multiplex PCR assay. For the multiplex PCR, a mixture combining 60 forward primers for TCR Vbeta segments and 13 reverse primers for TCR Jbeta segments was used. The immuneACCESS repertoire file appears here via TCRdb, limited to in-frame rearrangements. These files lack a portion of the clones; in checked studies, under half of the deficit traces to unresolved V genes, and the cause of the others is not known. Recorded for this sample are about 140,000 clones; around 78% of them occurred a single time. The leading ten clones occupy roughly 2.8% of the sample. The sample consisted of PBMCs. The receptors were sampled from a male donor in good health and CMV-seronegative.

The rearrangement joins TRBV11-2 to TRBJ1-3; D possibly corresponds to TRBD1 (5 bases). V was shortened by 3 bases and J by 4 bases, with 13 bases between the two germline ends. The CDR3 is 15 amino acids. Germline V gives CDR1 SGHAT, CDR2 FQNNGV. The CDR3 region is CASSFGSGLGNTIYF. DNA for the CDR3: TGTGCCAGCAGCTTTGGTTCAGGGCTCGGAAACACCATATATTTT.

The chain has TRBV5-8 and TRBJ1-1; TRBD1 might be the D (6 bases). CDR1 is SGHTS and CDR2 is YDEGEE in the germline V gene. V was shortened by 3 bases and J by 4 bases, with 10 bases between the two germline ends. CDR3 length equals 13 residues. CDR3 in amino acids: CASSYYRATEAFF. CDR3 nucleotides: TGTGCCAGCAGCTACTACAGGGCCACTGAAGCTTTCTTT. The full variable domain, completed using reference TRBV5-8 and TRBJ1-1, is EAGVTQSPTHLIKTRGQQATLRCSPISGHTSVYWYQQALGLGLQFLLWYDEGEERNRGNFPPRFSGRQFPNYSSELNVNALELEDSALYLCASSYYRATEAFFGQGTRLTVV.

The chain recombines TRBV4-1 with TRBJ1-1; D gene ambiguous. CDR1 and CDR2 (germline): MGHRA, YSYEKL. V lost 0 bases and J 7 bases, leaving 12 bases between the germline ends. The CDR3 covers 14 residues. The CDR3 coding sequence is TGCGCCAGCAGCCAAGAAAGACGGTACTATGAAGCTTTCTTT. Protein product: CASSQERRYYEAFF.

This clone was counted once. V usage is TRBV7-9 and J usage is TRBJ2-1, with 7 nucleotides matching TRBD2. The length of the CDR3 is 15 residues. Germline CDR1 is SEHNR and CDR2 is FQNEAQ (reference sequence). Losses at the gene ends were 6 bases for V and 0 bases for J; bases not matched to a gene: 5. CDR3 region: CASRPSGFSYNEQFF. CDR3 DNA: TGTGCCAGCAGACCTAGCGGTTTCTCCTACAATGAGCAGTTCTTC.

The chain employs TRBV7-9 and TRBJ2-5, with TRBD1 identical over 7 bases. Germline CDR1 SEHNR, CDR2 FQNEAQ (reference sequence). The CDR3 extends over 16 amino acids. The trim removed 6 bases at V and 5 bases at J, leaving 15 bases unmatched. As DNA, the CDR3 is TGTGCCAGCAGTTCCGGACAGGACCTAGTGTGGGAGACCCAGTACTTC. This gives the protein CASSSGQDLVWETQYF.

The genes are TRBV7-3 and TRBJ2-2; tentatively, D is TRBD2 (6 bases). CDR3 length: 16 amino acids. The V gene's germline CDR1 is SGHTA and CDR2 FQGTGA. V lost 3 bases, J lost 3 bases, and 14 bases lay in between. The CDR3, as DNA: TGTGCCAGCAGCTTCTTGGGGGGAGTCGACACCGGGGAGCTGTTTTTT. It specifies CASSFLGGVDTGELFF.

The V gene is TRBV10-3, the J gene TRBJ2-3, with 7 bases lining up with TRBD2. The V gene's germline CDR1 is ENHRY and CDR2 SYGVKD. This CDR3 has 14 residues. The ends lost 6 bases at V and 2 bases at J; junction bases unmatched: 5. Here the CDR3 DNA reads TGTGCCATCAGAGCGGGGAGGCCCACAGATACGCAGTATTTT. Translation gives CAIRAGRPTDTQYF.

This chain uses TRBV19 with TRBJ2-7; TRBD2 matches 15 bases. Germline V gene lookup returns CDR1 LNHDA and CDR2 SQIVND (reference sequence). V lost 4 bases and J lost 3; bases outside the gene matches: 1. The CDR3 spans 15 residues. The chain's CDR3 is CASSTGLAGGYEQYF. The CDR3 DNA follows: TGTGCCAGTAGTACGGGACTAGCGGGAGGCTACGAGCAGTACTTC.

The CDR3 spells CASSLRLPRTDHIMNTEAFF. Written as DNA, the CDR3 is TGTGCCAGCAGTTTAAGGTTGCCCAGGACAGATCATATTATGAACACTGAAGCTTTCTTT. The J gene is TRBJ1-1, the V gene TRBV27; D may be TRBD1 (6 bases). In germline, CDR1 is MNHEY, CDR2 SMNVEV (reference sequence). This CDR3 has 20 amino acids. Trimming left V 2 bases short and J 0 bases short, with 25 bases between.

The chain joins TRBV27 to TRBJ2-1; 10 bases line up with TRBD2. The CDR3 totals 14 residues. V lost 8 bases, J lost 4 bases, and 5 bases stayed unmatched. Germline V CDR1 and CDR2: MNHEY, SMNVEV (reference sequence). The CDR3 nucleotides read TGTGCCAGCGGACTAGCGGCGAGTTACAATGAGCAGTTCTTC. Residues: CASGLAASYNEQFF.

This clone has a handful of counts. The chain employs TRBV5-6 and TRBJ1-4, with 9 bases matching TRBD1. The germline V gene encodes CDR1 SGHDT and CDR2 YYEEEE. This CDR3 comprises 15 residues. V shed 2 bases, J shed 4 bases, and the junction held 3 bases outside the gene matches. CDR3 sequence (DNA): TGTGCCAGCAGCTTCGGGACAGGGCTTAATGAAAAACTGTTTTTT. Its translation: CASSFGTGLNEKLFF.

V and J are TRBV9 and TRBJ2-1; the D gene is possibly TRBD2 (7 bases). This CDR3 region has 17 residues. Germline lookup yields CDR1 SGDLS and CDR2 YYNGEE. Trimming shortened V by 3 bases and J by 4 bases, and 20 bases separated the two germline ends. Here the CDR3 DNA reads TGTGCCAGCAGCGCCAAGGGGGGCCTAGCGGATTACAATGAGCAGTTCTTC. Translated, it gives CASSAKGGLADYNEQFF.

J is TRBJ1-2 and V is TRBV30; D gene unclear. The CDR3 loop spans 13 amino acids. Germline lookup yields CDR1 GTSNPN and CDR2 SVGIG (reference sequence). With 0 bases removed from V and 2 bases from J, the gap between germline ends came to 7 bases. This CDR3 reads CAWSVKRNYGYTF. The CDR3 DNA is TGTGCCTGGAGTGTAAAACGGAACTATGGCTACACCTTC.

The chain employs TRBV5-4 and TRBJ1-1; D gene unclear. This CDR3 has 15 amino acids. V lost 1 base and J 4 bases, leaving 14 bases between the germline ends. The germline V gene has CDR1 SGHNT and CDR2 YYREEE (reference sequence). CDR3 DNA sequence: TGTGCCAGCAGCTTGCCCAGTTACGGGAGCACTGAAGCTTTCTTT. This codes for CASSLPSYGSTEAFF. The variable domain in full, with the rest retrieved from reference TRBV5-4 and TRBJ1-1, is ETGVTQSPTHLIKTRGQQVTLRCSSQSGHNTVSWYQQALGQGPQFIFQYYREEENGRGNFPPRFSGLQFPNYSSELNVNALELDDSALYLCASSLPSYGSTEAFFGQGTRLTVV.

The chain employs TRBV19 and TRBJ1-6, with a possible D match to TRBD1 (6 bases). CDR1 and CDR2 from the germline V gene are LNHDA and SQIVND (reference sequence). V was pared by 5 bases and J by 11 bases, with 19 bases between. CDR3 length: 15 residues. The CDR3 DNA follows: TGTGCCAGTAGTCCAAACCGCATGGACAGAACACCCCTCCACTTT. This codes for CASSPNRMDRTPLHF.

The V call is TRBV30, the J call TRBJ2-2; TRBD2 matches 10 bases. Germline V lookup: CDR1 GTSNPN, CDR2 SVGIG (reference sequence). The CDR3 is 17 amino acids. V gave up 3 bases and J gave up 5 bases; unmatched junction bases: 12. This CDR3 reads CAWSRLAGVLGTGELFF. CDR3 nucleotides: TGTGCCTGGAGCCGGCTAGCGGGAGTATTGGGTACCGGGGAGCTGTTTTTT.

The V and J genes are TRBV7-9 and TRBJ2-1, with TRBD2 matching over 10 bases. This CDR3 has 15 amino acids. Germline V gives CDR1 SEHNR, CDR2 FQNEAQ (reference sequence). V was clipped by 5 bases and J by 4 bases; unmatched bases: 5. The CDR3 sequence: CASSPSGRVYNEQFF. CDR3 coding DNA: TGTGCCAGCAGCCCGAGCGGGAGGGTTTACAATGAGCAGTTCTTC.

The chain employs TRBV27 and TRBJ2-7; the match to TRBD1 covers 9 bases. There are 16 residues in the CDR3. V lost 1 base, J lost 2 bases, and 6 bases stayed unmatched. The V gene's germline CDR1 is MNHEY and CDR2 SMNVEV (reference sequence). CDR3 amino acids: CASSLWDRVIPYEQYF. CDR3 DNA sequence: TGTGCCAGCAGTTTATGGGACAGGGTAATCCCCTACGAGCAGTACTTC.

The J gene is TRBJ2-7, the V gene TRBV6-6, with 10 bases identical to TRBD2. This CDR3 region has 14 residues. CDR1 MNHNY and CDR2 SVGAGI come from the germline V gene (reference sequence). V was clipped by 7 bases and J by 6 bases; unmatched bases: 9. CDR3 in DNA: TGTGCCAGCATACGAGCGGGGGGGTATGGCGAGCAGTACTTC. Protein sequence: CASIRAGGYGEQYF.

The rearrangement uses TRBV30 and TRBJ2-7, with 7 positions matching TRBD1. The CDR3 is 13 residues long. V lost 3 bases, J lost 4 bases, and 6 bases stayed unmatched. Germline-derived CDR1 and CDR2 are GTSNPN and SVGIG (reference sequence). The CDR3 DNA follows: TGTGCCTGGAGGGGGACAGTCGGGTACGAGCAGTACTTC. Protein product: CAWRGTVGYEQYF. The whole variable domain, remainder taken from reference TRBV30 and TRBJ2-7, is SQTIHQWPATLVQPVGSPLSLECTVEGTSNPNLYWYRQAAGRGLQLLFYSVGIGQISSEVPQNLSASRPQDRQFILSSKKLLLSDSGFYLCAWRGTVGYEQYFGPGTRLTVT.

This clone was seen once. CDR3 nucleotides: TGTGCCAGCAGCGCCGGACTAGCGGGAGAACTAGGGCAGTACTTC. This codes for CASSAGLAGELGQYF. V gene TRBV9 combines with J gene TRBJ2-7; 13 positions match TRBD2. The V segment lost 3 bases and the J segment 9 bases; nucleotides outside the gene matches: 9. The CDR3 totals 15 residues. CDR1 and CDR2 from the germline V gene are SGDLS and YYNGEE.